The 5 T cell receptor beta chains in this list originate from one sample, sequenced in a study of early stage breast cancer tumors. Profiling relied on immunoSEQ multiplex PCR, and the TCRdb table lists in-frame clones only, not all of them. The table lists nearly 70,000 clones, less than 90% of them singletons, with roughly 4.7% in the top ten. The sample was blood. The receptor source for this set is a person aged 35 to 50 with breast cancer.

This chain links TRBV6-5 with TRBJ2-7; D perhaps matches TRBD1 (5 bases). The V end was cut by 0 bases, the J end by 7 bases, with 19 bases between. The CDR3 extends over 16 amino acids. Germline lookup yields CDR1 MNHEY and CDR2 SVGAGI. The CDR3 DNA is TGTGCCAGCAGTTACTCATCCCCCCAGGGCCCCCGGGAGCAGTACTTC. It specifies CASSYSSPQGPREQYF.

J is TRBJ2-7 and V is TRBV20-1; D gene unclear. The CDR3 runs to 10 residues. V was cut by 4 bases and J by 0 bases, with 1 base left in between. The germline V gene encodes CDR1 DFQATT and CDR2 SNEGSKA (reference sequence). Here the CDR3 reads CSATSYEQYF. CDR3 bases: TGCAGTGCTACCTCCTACGAGCAGTACTTC.

V is TRBV9 and J is TRBJ2-5, with 11 bases that match TRBD2. The germline V gene encodes CDR1 SGDLS and CDR2 YYNGEE. Losses at the gene ends were 5 bases for V and 5 bases for J; bases not matched to a gene: 8. The CDR3 extends over 15 amino acids. The CDR3 is CASSILAGEGETQYF. CDR3 DNA sequence: TGTGCCAGCAGTATACTAGCGGGAGAAGGGGAGACCCAGTACTTC. The full variable domain, its missing parts supplied by reference TRBV9 and TRBJ2-5, is DSGVTQTPKHLITATGQRVTLRCSPRSGDLSVYWYQQSLDQGLQFLIQYYNGEERAKGNILERFSAQQFPDLHSELNLSSLELGDSALYFCASSILAGEGETQYFGPGTRLLVL.

This chain links TRBV13 with TRBJ1-2; possibly TRBD1 for D (5 bases). This CDR3 spans 11 amino acids. Trimming removed 10 bases from V and 8 bases from J, with 14 bases in between. Germline loops: CDR1 PRHDT, CDR2 FYEKMQ (reference sequence). In DNA, the CDR3 is TGTGCCACCAGGACGGGGCGCGGCTACACCTTC. This codes for CATRTGRGYTF.

This clone was seen a handful of times. The chain employs TRBV19 and TRBJ2-2; D ambiguous. Trimming removed 0 bases from V and 1 base from J, with 3 bases in between. This CDR3 spans 14 amino acids. Germline CDR1 is LNHDA and CDR2 is SQIVND (reference sequence). CDR3 loop: CASSIERNTGELFF. As DNA, the CDR3 is TGTGCCAGTAGTATAGAAAGGAACACCGGGGAGCTGTTTTTT. The entire variable domain, with the rest obtained from reference TRBV19 and TRBJ2-2, is as follows: DGGITQSPKYLFRKEGQNVTLSCEQNLNHDAMYWYRQDPGQGLRLIYYSQIVNDFQKGDIAEGYSVSREKKESFPLTVTSAQKNPTAFYLCASSIERNTGELFFGEGSRLTVL.